The T cell receptor beta chain under discussion was sequenced for a study of T cell responses to AZD1222 COVID-19 vaccine (dated by TCRdb to about 2021). Regarding the complete study: A total of approximately 240 trial participants underwent TCR sequencing, of whom more than 200 had received two doses of AZD1222 and around 25 had received two doses of the MenACWY control vaccine. Enrollment into the trials was organized by age into subgroups of 18-55, 56-69 and 70-plus years, and those subgroups contained roughly 150, 30 and 60 TCR-sequenced participants, respectively.

Beyond this particular receptor, the publication reports: Nearly half of unique spike-specific TCRs reportedly recognized epitopes outside regions mutated in the B.1.351 and B.1.1.7 variants. Vaccine-associated CD4 TCRs spanned the whole spike protein, with dominant responses in regions 160-218 and 743-854. Spike-specific TCR breadth and depth rose significantly after two AZD1222 doses compared with day 0 and with MenACWY recipients. Because no samples from the day 14 peak response were available, repertoires could be characterized only after the peak T cell response. Most participants were white British and females outnumbered males, and the authors suggested that clonal diversity may have been underestimated. Conclusions about previously exposed vaccinees were limited because only six AZD1222 recipients were SARS-CoV-2 seropositive at baseline. The 56-69-year group was small, and its depth increase did not reach significance, likely because of low power.

The time point tag for this specimen amounts to: about 28 days (+/-7) after the second vaccine dose. Because spike-specific TCR depth and breadth did not differ between the two schedules, AZD1222 recipients who got a second dose at roughly 4 weeks were pooled with those who got a second dose at roughly 12 weeks. Vaccinee samples came from UK trials COV001 and COV002, including a single-blind randomized controlled phase 2/3 trial of AZD1222 (ChAdOx1 nCoV-19) in healthy adults. For TCRbeta chain sequencing, PBMC samples were collected from trial participants at day 0 and at day 28 after the second dose. Remarks on this clone: The specificity of this receptor is unknown. One base away there is no much larger clone; base qualities are not given.

The CDR3 regions of human TCRbeta chains were subjected to immunosequencing. As for how the authors treated the data: Repertoire TCRs were matched against a reference library of SARS-CoV-2-specific TCRs generated with the MIRA antigen-specificity platform. Breadth was defined as the fraction of unique TCRs that were SARS-CoV-2-associated, and depth was defined as the fraction of total T cells that were SARS-CoV-2-associated. Each spike-specific TCR was assigned to its reactive spike region and to a CD4 or CD8 class using the MIRA data. Log10-transformed breadth and depth values were compared by one-way ANOVA with Sidak's multiple comparisons tests. In TCRdb, the immuneACCESS table is reduced to in-frame sequences with V and J assigned. These tables do not hold every clone; where another copy was compared, an unresolved V gene accounts for under half, and the others remain unexplained. Clone size and the V and J calls come from that table; the DNA yielded D and trimming. In this sample the table shows about 130,000 clones, roughly 92% of which occur a single time. Roughly 1% of the sample goes to the ten largest clones.

Trimming at the junction amounts to 1 base on V and 1 base on J, and the germline ends lie 14 bases apart. Counted from cysteine to phenylalanine, this CDR3 has 16 amino acids. CDR3 DNA only is kept here, 48 bases in frame from base 1. The germline V gene (reference sequence) gives CDR1 as SGHNT and CDR2 as YYREEE. Sequencing used peripheral blood, obtained 28 days after the second AZD1222 dose. The sequence was collected from an adult who received the AZD1222 COVID-19 vaccine. Rearrangement joined TRBV5-4 to TRBJ1-2, with an unclear D gene assignment. At the DNA level, the sequence is TGTGCCAGCAGCTTGAAATATGTAGTTATTAACTATGGCTACACCTTC. The translation is CASSLKYVVINYGYTF.